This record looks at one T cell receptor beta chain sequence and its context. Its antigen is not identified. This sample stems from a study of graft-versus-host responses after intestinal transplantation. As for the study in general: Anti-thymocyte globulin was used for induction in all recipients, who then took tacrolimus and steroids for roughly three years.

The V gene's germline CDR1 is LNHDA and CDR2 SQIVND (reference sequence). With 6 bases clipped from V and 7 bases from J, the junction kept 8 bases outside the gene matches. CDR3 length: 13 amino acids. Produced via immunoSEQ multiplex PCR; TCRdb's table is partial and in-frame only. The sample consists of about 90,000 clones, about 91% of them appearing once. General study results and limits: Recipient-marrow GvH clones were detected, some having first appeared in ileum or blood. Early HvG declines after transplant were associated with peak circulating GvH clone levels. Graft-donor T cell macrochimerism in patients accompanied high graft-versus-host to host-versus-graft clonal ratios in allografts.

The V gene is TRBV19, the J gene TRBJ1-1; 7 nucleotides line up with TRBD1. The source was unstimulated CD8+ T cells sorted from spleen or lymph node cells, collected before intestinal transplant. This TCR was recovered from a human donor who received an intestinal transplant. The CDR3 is CASSPWDSVEAFF. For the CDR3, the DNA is TGTGCCAGTAGCCCATGGGACAGCGTTGAAGCTTTCTTT. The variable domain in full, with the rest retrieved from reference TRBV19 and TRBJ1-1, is DGGITQSPKYLFRKEGQNVTLSCEQNLNHDAMYWYRQDPGQGLRLIYYSQIVNDFQKGDIAEGYSVSREKKESFPLTVTSAQKNPTAFYLCASSPWDSVEAFFGQGTRLTVV.